A few counts support the clone carrying this TCR beta chain. Generation of TCR cDNA used 5'RACE template switching (which added a universal primer site and UMIs). TCRdb recomputed calls from the 5' RACE reads with MiXCR, one row per CDR3 protein. The sample yields about 300,000 distinct CDR3 sequences, about 6.9% seen once. The source of the sample is a study of T cells after yellow fever vaccination. This CDR3 has 20 residues. V lost 3 bases and J lost 10, with 34 bases in between. Germline loops: CDR1 MNHEY, CDR2 SMNVEV (reference sequence). The sequencing used PBMCs, collected more than 40 days after the first yellow fever vaccination. The rearrangement joins TRBV27 to TRBJ2-1; possibly TRBD1 or TRBD2 for D (6 bases each). The TCR sequence derives from a young man who received the YFV17D yellow fever vaccine. CDR3 sequence reads: CASSFAEGGSLAYTLGEQFF. The CDR3 bases are TGTGCCAGCAGTTTCGCAGAGGGGGGCAGTCTAGCTTACACCCTCGGGGAGCAGTTCTTC.